The entry below gives a single T cell receptor beta chain sequence along with its context. This clonotype is medium-sized (0.01 to 0.1%). Its antigen is still unknown. Qualities for individual bases were not recorded, and no much larger clone is one base off. For sequencing, an Illumina MiSeq was employed. TCRdb trimmed the raw reads at Q25, called clones with MiXCR and kept productive beta chains. Rows with one shared CDR3 protein collapse into an entry with the most common genes and DNA. In this sample the table shows thousands of distinct CDR3 sequences, approximately 9.9% of which occur a single time. The ten biggest clones cover approximately 6.3% of the sample. The sample comes from a study. The CDR3, cysteine through phenylalanine, is 13 amino acids long. The read is trimmed to its CDR3 DNA, 39 bases read in frame from base 1. Trimming costs V 3 bases and J 1 base, and their ends lie 8 bases apart. CDR1 and CDR2 are read off the germline V gene (reference sequence) as DFQATT and SNEGSKA.

This TCR came from a human donor with rheumatoid arthritis. Source material: CD4+ T cells from synovial fluid. The sequence links TRBV20-1 to TRBJ2-3, with the D gene too uncertain to name. Here is the DNA: TGCAGTGCTAGGATCACCCGCACAGATACGCAGTATTTT. Its translation is CSARITRTDTQYF.